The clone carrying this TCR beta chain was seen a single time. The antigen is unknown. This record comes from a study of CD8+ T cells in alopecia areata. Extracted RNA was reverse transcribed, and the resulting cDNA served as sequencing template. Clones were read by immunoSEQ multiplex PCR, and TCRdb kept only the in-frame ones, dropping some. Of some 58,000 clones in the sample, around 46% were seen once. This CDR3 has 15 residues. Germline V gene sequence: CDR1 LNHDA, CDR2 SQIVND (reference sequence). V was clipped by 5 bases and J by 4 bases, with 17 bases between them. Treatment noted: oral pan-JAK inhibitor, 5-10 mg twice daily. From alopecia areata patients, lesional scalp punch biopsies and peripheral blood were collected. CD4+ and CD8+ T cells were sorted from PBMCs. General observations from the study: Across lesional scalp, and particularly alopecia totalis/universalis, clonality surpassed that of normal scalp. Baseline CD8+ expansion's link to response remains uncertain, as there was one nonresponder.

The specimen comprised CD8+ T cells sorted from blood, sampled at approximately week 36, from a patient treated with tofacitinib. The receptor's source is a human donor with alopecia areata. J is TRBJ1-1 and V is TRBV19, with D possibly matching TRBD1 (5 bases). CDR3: CASSFTRRGGTEAFF. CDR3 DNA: TGTGCCAGTAGTTTCACCCGGAGGGGTGGCACTGAAGCTTTCTTT.